This T cell receptor beta chain was documented in a study of regulatory T cells in long-lasting Graves disease. Time point meaning: persistent/refractory GD, antithyroid drugs over 5 years with positive TRAb. The TCR library was made from RNA extracted from PBMCs. According to the study, TCR beta libraries were built with iRepertoire HTBI primers and CDR3-region Arm-PCR. One entry per CDR3 protein results from TCRdb running MiXCR on the multiplex PCR reads. The sample yields about 340,000 distinct CDR3 sequences, roughly 21% seen once. Findings of the study overall: Shared public clonotypes totalled 2,741 in persistent patients, compared with roughly 970 in new patients.

Germline CDR1 reads MNHEY; CDR2 reads SVGAGI. V was pared by 2 bases and J by 2 bases, with 9 bases between. The CDR3 length is 14 residues. In the case of this clonotype: The target antigen is unknown.

This specimen was peripheral blood mononuclear cells (PBMCs), taken when the disease was refractory, from a patient treated with antithyroid drugs. The receptor was derived from a female donor with Graves disease. The chain links TRBV6-5 to TRBJ2-5; D not certain. The CDR3 spells CASSYNPEQETQYF. In nucleotides, the CDR3 is TGTGCCAGCAGTTACAACCCAGAACAAGAGACCCAGTACTTC.